What follows is one T cell receptor (beta chain) and its context. The target antigen is unknown. This entry is derived from a study of OX40 agonist ivuxolimab in advanced cancers. Overall study: Six ivuxolimab dose levels, 0.01 to 10 mg/kg, were given intravenously every 2 weeks.

Study results and caveats: At 0.1 to 3.0 mg/kg and by week 6, clonal expansion occurred in CD4+ and CD8+ blood T cells.

The repertoire was sequenced with immunoSEQ multiplex PCR; TCRdb's copy has only in-frame clones and lacks some. The sample yields about 68,000 clones, roughly 82% seen once. The V end was cut by 4 bases, the J end by 0 bases, with 7 bases between. The CDR3 loop spans 14 amino acids. CDR1 SGDLS and CDR2 YYNGEE come from the germline V gene. The gene calls are TRBV9 and TRBJ1-4; D gene unclear. This clonotype was sampled from an adult with an advanced solid tumor such as melanoma, head and neck, liver or kidney cancer. Material: CD4+ or CD8+ T cells sorted from blood, obtained in a trial of the OX40 agonist ivuxolimab. The CDR3 nucleotides read TGTGCCAGCAGCCCACTAGCAACTAATGAAAAACTGTTTTTT. It codes for CASSPLATNEKLFF.